These T cell receptor beta chains were read from a single sample in a study of T-cell reconstitution after alpha-beta-depleted transplantation in children. TCRdb independently ran MiXCR on the PCR reads; one entry per CDR3 protein. The sample comprises roughly 300,000 distinct CDR3 sequences, around a tenth of which are singletons, and approximately 2.3% rests with the top ten. The input for sequencing was PBMCs from the stem cell graft donor, taken from the stem cell graft. The receptor source for this set is a human donor who donated a stem cell graft to a child with acute lymphoblastic leukemia. CDR3s include the opening cysteine and the closing phenylalanine or tryptophan. A D gene is named only where the DNA matches it firmly. Clone size is not always given. Where it is, it says once, few, many or a class for expanded clones.

J gene | clone size | D gene | V gene | CDR3 DNA | CDR3 protein
TRBJ2-7 | few | TRBD1 | TRBV7-9 | TGTGCCAGCAGCAATACCGGGACAGGGATTACCGAGCAGTACTTC | CASSNTGTGITEQYF
TRBJ2-7 | few | - | TRBV7-6 | TGTGCCAGCAGCCCCCGGCCCCTGGGCGAGCAGTACTTC | CASSPRPLGEQYF
TRBJ2-3 | many | TRBD1 | TRBV6-2/TRBV6-3 | TGTGCCAGCAGTTACGGGACAGGGTTAAGAGAAGTTTCGCAGTATTTT | CASSYGTGLREVSQYF
TRBJ2-7 | - | - | TRBV4-1 | TGCGCCAGCAGCCAAGCGGGAATCTTCTACGAGCAGTACTTC | CASSQAGIFYEQYF
TRBJ2-7 | - | - | TRBV5-6 | TGTGCCAGCAGCTTTGGACACCTTTACGAGCAGTACTTC | CASSFGHLYEQYF
TRBJ2-5 | - | - | TRBV5-1 | TGCGCCAGCAGCTTGGGCGCAGTCCAAGAGACCCAGTACTTC | CASSLGAVQETQYF
TRBJ2-7 | few | - | TRBV7-9 | TGTGCCAGCAGCTTCTGGGACTTCTACGAGCAGTACTTC | CASSFWDFYEQYF
TRBJ2-1 | few | TRBD2 | TRBV5-1 | TGCGCCAGCAGCTTAAGGGACTACTCCTACAATGAGCAGTTCTTC | CASSLRDYSYNEQFF
TRBJ2-5 | - | TRBD1 | TRBV7-9 | TGTGCCAGCAGCACCGACCGGGACAGGGCGCAAGAGACCCAGTACTTC | CASSTDRDRAQETQYF
TRBJ2-7 | many | TRBD2 | TRBV3-1 | TGTGCCAGCAGCCCCGGGACTAGCGGGAGGAACGAGCAGTACTTC | CASSPGTSGRNEQYF
TRBJ2-7 | - | TRBD2 | TRBV6-1 | TGTGCCAGCAGCACGACTAGCGGGAGTGACGAGCAGTACTTC | CASSTTSGSDEQYF
TRBJ2-2 | few | TRBD1 | TRBV5-1 | TGCGCCAGCAGCTTAATACCGGGACAGGGGAACACCGGGGAGCTGTTTTTT | CASSLIPGQGNTGELFF
TRBJ1-4 | many | - | TRBV29-1 | TGCAGCGTTACTCCCGGGGGGAGTAATGAAAAACTGTTTTTT | CSVTPGGSNEKLFF
TRBJ2-1 | many | - | TRBV10-3 | TGTGCCCTCCAGATGTCCTACAATGAGCAGTTCTTC | CALQMSYNEQFF
TRBJ1-5 | few | - | TRBV7-9 | TGTGCCAGCAGCTTAGAGGGGGGCGCGGGCGGACAGCCCCAGCATTTT | CASSLEGGAGGQPQHF
TRBJ2-1 | few | TRBD2 | TRBV4-1 | TGCGCCAGCAGCCCCAATTGGGCGGGAGGCTCCTACAATGAGCAGTTCTTC | CASSPNWAGGSYNEQFF
TRBJ1-2 | - | TRBD1 | TRBV4-3 | TGCGCCAGCAGCCCACTTACCTGGGGACAGAGCTATGGCTACACCTTC | CASSPLTWGQSYGYTF
TRBJ1-2 | many | TRBD1 | TRBV20-1 | TGCAGTGCTACATCAGGGGACAGGGAGAATGGCTACACCTTC | CSATSGDRENGYTF
TRBJ2-7 | - | - | TRBV6-5 | TGTGCCAGCAGTTACGGCAGTCGACACGAGCAGTACTTC | CASSYGSRHEQYF
TRBJ2-7 | few | TRBD1 | TRBV3-1 | TGTGCCAGCAGCCGCGACAGGGGGGAACCCTACGAGCAGTACTTC | CASSRDRGEPYEQYF
TRBJ2-1 | - | TRBD2 | TRBV20-1 | TGCAGTGCTCCTGCCCTTAGCGGGAGGTCTTACAATGAGCAGTTCTTC | CSAPALSGRSYNEQFF
TRBJ2-7 | many | TRBD2 | TRBV20-1 | TGCAGTGCTAGAGCGGGAGGGCCGTACGAGCAGTACTTC | CSARAGGPYEQYF
TRBJ2-1 | many | TRBD2 | TRBV7-3 | TGTGCCAGCAGCTTAGGGACTACCTCCTACAATGAGCAGTTCTTC | CASSLGTTSYNEQFF
TRBJ2-2 | few | TRBD2 | TRBV15 | TGTGCCACCAGCAGAGATGAGGGACTAGCGGGAGGTTCGAACACCGGGGAGCTGTTTTTT | CATSRDEGLAGGSNTGELFF
TRBJ2-7 | few | - | TRBV15 | TGTGCCACCAGCAGCGAGTCGGGCTACGAGCAGTACTTC | CATSSESGYEQYF
TRBJ2-7 | many | - | TRBV29-1 | TGCAGCGCAAGCCAAGGGGTCGAGCAGTACTTC | CSASQGVEQYF
TRBJ1-2 | few | - | TRBV12-3/TRBV12-4 | TGTGCCAGCAGGCCCACAGGGTTACTTTATGGCTACACCTTC | CASRPTGLLYGYTF
TRBJ1-2 | - | TRBD1 | TRBV12-3/TRBV12-4 | TGTGCCAGCAGCCACCGCCGGGACAGCCACTATGGCTACACCTTC | CASSHRRDSHYGYTF
TRBJ2-1 | - | TRBD2 | TRBV28 | TGTGCCACGATTCGTCTCGCGGGTAGCGGGATTAATGAGCAGTTCTTC | CATIRLAGSGINEQFF
TRBJ2-5 | many | TRBD2 | TRBV28 | TGTGCCAGCAGGGAAGGCGGGAGGTCACAAGAGACCCAGTACTTC | CASREGGRSQETQYF
TRBJ2-5 | few | TRBD1 | TRBV20-1 | TGCAGTGCTAGTTCTCCGGGACAGGGGCAAGAGACCCAGTACTTC | CSASSPGQGQETQYF
TRBJ2-7 | - | - | TRBV7-9 | TGTGCCAGCAGCCCATCGGCCCCGGGTGAGCAGTACTTC | CASSPSAPGEQYF
TRBJ1-6 | - | TRBD1 | TRBV5-1 | TGCGCCAGCAGTTCAACCGCGGGACAGGGCAATTCACCCCTCCACTTT | CASSSTAGQGNSPLHF
TRBJ2-7 | few | - | TRBV12-3/TRBV12-4 | TGTGCCAGCAAAGGCAGCTCCTACGAGCAGTACTTC | CASKGSSYEQYF
TRBJ2-1 | many | - | TRBV28 | TGTGCCAGCAGTTCCACGTACATCTCCTACAATGAGCAGTTCTTC | CASSSTYISYNEQFF
TRBJ2-7 | - | - | TRBV7-8 | TGTGCCAGCACCGCCCGCCAGGCGCCGAACTACGAGCAGTACTTC | CASTARQAPNYEQYF
TRBJ2-5 | few | TRBD1 | TRBV7-2 | TGTGCCAGCAGCTTGGTGACAGGGGGCCGGGGAGAGACCCAGTACTTC | CASSLVTGGRGETQYF
TRBJ2-1 | many | - | TRBV20-1 | TGCAGTGCCATCACTGGGACACCTTACAATGAGCAGTTCTTC | CSAITGTPYNEQFF
TRBJ2-2 | - | - | TRBV12-5 | TGTGCTAGTGGTTTGGAGCCATCGCCTAATGGGGGGCTCGGAACCGGGGAGCTGTTTTTT | CASGLEPSPNGGLGTGELFF